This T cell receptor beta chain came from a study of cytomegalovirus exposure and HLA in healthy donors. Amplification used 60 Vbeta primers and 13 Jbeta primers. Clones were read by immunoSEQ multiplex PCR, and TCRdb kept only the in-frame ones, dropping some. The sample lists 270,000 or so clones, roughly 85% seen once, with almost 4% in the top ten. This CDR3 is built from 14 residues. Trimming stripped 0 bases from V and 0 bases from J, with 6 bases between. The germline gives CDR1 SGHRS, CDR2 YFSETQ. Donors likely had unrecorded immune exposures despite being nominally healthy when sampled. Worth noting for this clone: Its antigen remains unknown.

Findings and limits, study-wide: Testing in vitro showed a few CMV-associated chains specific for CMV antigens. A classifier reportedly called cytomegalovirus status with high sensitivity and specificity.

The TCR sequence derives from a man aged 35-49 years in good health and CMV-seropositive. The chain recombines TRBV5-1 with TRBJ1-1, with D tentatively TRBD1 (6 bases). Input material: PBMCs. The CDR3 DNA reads TGCGCCAGCAGCTTGGGGGACATGAACACTGAAGCTTTCTTT. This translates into CASSLGDMNTEAFF.